One and the same sample provided the 24 T cell receptor beta chains below, sequenced in a study of T cell responses to AZD1222 COVID-19 vaccine. Generated by immunoSEQ multiplex PCR, the TCRdb table keeps only in-frame clones and is missing some. The sample lists about 180,000 clones, around 88% occurring once. The sample consisted of peripheral blood, taken 28 days after the second AZD1222 dose. These receptors originate from an adult who received the AZD1222 COVID-19 vaccine.

The genes are TRBV19 and TRBJ1-4; 10 bases align to TRBD1. V trimming: 7 bases; J trimming: 6 bases; junction bases outside the gene matches: 5. There are 14 residues in the CDR3. The germline V gene encodes CDR1 LNHDA and CDR2 SQIVND (reference sequence). Written as DNA, the CDR3 is TGTGCCAGTAACCTGGACAGGGGGGATGAAAAACTGTTTTTT. Residues: CASNLDRGDEKLFF.

This rearrangement joins TRBV7-8 to TRBJ2-2; D is unclear. This CDR3 region has 15 residues. The V end was cut by 7 bases, the J end by 0 bases, with 12 bases between. CDR1 and CDR2 from the germline V gene are SGHVS and FQNEAQ. CDR3 sequence: CASTLRSANTGELFF. The CDR3 DNA follows: TGTGCCAGCACCCTCCGCTCGGCGAACACCGGGGAGCTGTTTTTT.

This clone was seen once. The V gene is TRBV6-5, the J gene TRBJ2-2; D possibly matches TRBD1 or TRBD2 (6 bases each). CDR1 MNHEY and CDR2 SVGAGI come from the germline V gene. The CDR3 totals 14 residues. Trimming took off 8 bases at V and 1 base at J, with 11 bases between the two ends. CDR3 sequence: CASQKGGNTGELFF. The CDR3 bases are TGTGCCAGCCAGAAGGGGGGGAACACCGGGGAGCTGTTTTTT.

The J gene is TRBJ2-1, the V gene TRBV7-3; TRBD2 aligns across 7 bases. The germline CDR1 and CDR2 sequences are SGHTA and FQGTGA. The J segment lost 0 bases and the V segment lost 5 bases, leaving 4 bases of the junction unmatched. CDR3 length: 15 residues. Here the CDR3 reads CASSLLANSYNEQFF. CDR3 in DNA: TGTGCCAGCAGCCTACTAGCGAACTCCTACAATGAGCAGTTCTTC.

V and J are TRBV18 and TRBJ1-2; maybe TRBD1 (5 bases). The V and J ends lost 3 bases and 1 base respectively, with 9 bases between them. Looked up from germline, CDR1 is KGHSH and CDR2 is LQKENI. The CDR3 has 14 residues. CDR3 protein: CASSPTGDNYGYTF. The CDR3 region has the DNA TGTGCCAGCTCACCCACAGGCGATAACTATGGCTACACCTTC.

The chain joins TRBV6-5 to TRBJ2-3; tentatively, D is TRBD2 (5 bases). V was cut by 0 bases and J by 4 bases, with 11 bases left in between. The CDR3 consists of 15 residues. Germline CDR1 and CDR2: MNHEY and SVGAGI. CDR3 residues: CASSYSSSLPDTQYF. In DNA, the CDR3 is TGTGCCAGCAGTTACTCTTCTAGCTTACCAGATACGCAGTATTTT.

V usage is TRBV6-1 and J usage is TRBJ1-5, with 9 positions matching TRBD1. The CDR3 sequence is 16 residues long. V was clipped by 0 bases and J by 6 bases; unmatched bases: 6. Germline CDR1 reads MNHNS; CDR2 reads SASEGT. The CDR3 reads CASSEATGGNTQPQHF. The CDR3 region has the DNA TGTGCCAGCAGTGAAGCGACAGGGGGAAATACTCAGCCCCAGCATTTT.

For the CDR3, the DNA is TGTGCCAGCAGCTCTGGGCTCAAGGGGGCGCGCACTGAAGCTTTCTTT. It translates to CASSSGLKGARTEAFF. The chain is built from TRBV5-8 and TRBJ1-1; TRBD1 aligns across 7 bases. After removal of 3 bases from V and 4 bases from J, the junction contained 12 bases not matched to a gene. This CDR3 has 16 residues. Per germline, CDR1 SGHTS and CDR2 YDEGEE.

The chain is built from TRBV18 and TRBJ2-5; the D is unclear. CDR3 size: 14 residues. Germline-derived CDR1 and CDR2 are KGHSH and LQKENI. V was trimmed by 0 bases and J by 2 bases, leaving 7 bases between them. The CDR3 bases are TGTGCCAGCTCACCACCCTTACAGCAAGAGACCCAGTACTTC. It specifies CASSPPLQQETQYF.

The rearrangement joins TRBV5-1 to TRBJ1-2; D may be TRBD1 (6 bases). The V end was cut by 0 bases, the J end by 4 bases, with 13 bases between. The CDR3 is made up of 15 amino acids. The germline V gene encodes CDR1 SGHRS and CDR2 YFSETQ. The CDR3 protein is CASSLGGQDRYGYTF. The CDR3 nucleotides read TGCGCCAGCAGCTTGGGGGGGCAGGACCGCTATGGCTACACCTTC.

DNA for the CDR3: TGTGCCAGCAGTGAAGCCACACGGAACACTGAAGCTTTCTTT. This translates into CASSEATRNTEAFF. The chain combines TRBV6-1 with TRBJ1-1; D unresolved. With 0 bases removed from V and 1 base from J, the gap between germline ends came to 6 bases. The CDR3 runs 14 residues. Per germline, CDR1 MNHNS and CDR2 SASEGT.

V is TRBV19 and J is TRBJ1-1; D perhaps matches TRBD1 (5 bases). The CDR3 sequence is 15 residues long. Trimming shortened V by 6 bases and J by 0 bases, and 14 bases separated the two germline ends. Germline assignment: CDR1 LNHDA and CDR2 SQIVND (reference sequence). CDR3 DNA: TGTGCCAGTAGCCCTCTCGGGACCCTGAACACTGAAGCTTTCTTT. Residues: CASSPLGTLNTEAFF.

This clone showed up just once. The J gene is TRBJ1-1, the V gene TRBV19; no reliable D call. The CDR3 is made up of 13 amino acids. Trimming stripped 6 bases from V and 1 base from J, with 9 bases between. Germline V gene sequence: CDR1 LNHDA, CDR2 SQIVND (reference sequence). The CDR3 DNA is TGTGCCAGTAGCGAACAGAAGAACACTGAAGCTTTCTTT. It translates to CASSEQKNTEAFF.

The chain carries TRBV14 and TRBJ2-7, with TRBD1 identical over 7 bases. The CDR3 runs to 18 residues. V gave up 4 bases and J gave up 3 bases; unmatched junction bases: 18. Germline V gene data show CDR1 as SGHDN and CDR2 as FVKESK. The CDR3: CASSPGQAVSKYHYEQYF. The CDR3 coding sequence is TGTGCCAGCAGCCCCGGACAGGCCGTCTCCAAATACCACTACGAGCAGTACTTC. Based on the CDR3 plus reference TRBV14 and TRBJ2-7, the full variable domain is EAGVTQFPSHSVIEKGQTVTLRCDPISGHDNLYWYRRVMGKEIKFLLHFVKESKQDESGMPNNRFLAERTGGTYSTLKVQPAELEDSGVYFCASSPGQAVSKYHYEQYFGPGTRLTVT.

A single count supports this clone. This chain links TRBV2 with TRBJ1-5; 9 bases align to TRBD1. This CDR3 spans 15 amino acids. V trimming: 5 bases; J trimming: 5 bases; junction bases outside the gene matches: 7. Germline CDR1 is SNHLY and CDR2 is FYNNEI. CDR3 DNA: TGTGCCAGCAGTACCCTACAGGGGGCAGATCAGCCCCAGCATTTT. Its translation is CASSTLQGADQPQHF.

This clone has just a few counts. This sequence joins TRBV30 and TRBJ1-2; D unresolved. With 0 bases removed from V and 2 bases from J, the gap between germline ends came to 7 bases. The V gene's germline CDR1 is GTSNPN and CDR2 SVGIG (reference sequence). This CDR3 has 13 residues. CDR3 region: CAWSVDGNYGYTF. In DNA form, the CDR3 reads TGTGCCTGGAGTGTGGACGGGAACTATGGCTACACCTTC.

The V gene is TRBV9, the J gene TRBJ1-6, with TRBD1 identical over 8 bases. The CDR3 contains 14 residues. Germline loops: CDR1 SGDLS, CDR2 YYNGEE. The V segment lost 2 bases and the J segment 9 bases; nucleotides outside the gene matches: 4. CDR3 DNA sequence: TGTGCCAGCAGCGTCGGGACAGGTTCTTCACCCCTCCACTTT. This translates into CASSVGTGSSPLHF.

The J gene is TRBJ2-5, the V gene TRBV7-2; TRBD1 or TRBD2 may be the D gene (6 bases each). Germline CDR1 SGHTA, CDR2 FQGNSA. V gave up 5 bases and J gave up 1 base, with 20 bases separating them. The CDR3 contains 17 residues. The CDR3 DNA reads TGTGCCAGCAGCCCCAATGGAGGGGGGCGACCCCAAGAGACCCAGTACTTC. It translates to CASSPNGGGRPQETQYF. The entire variable domain, with the rest obtained from reference TRBV7-2 and TRBJ2-5, is as follows: GAGVSQSPSNKVTEKGKDVELRCDPISGHTALYWYRQSLGQGLEFLIYFQGNSAPDKSGLPSDRFSAERTGGSVSTLTIQRTQQEDSAVYLCASSPNGGGRPQETQYFGPGTRLLVL.

V and J are TRBV27 and TRBJ2-7, with D perhaps TRBD1 (5 bases). The V end was cut by 5 bases, the J end by 7 bases, with 15 bases between. This CDR3 spans 13 amino acids. The germline V gene has CDR1 MNHEY and CDR2 SMNVEV (reference sequence). CDR3 DNA: TGTGCCAGCAGTGCCCTGGGGCCCGGGGAGCAGTACTTC. Its protein product is CASSALGPGEQYF.

This clone was counted a few times. The chain joins TRBV11-3 to TRBJ1-1, with 7 positions matching TRBD1. Trimming took 5 bases from V and 5 from J; bases not matched to a gene: 8. CDR3 length: 14 amino acids. Germline V gives CDR1 SGHNT, CDR2 YENEEA. In DNA form, the CDR3 reads TGTGCCAGCAGCCCCACAGGGGAAGGAACTGAAGCTTTCTTT. The encoded protein is CASSPTGEGTEAFF.

This chain uses TRBV4-1 with TRBJ1-4; D is undetermined. Germline lookup yields CDR1 MGHRA and CDR2 YSYEKL. Trimming removed 3 bases at V and 0 bases at J, with 8 bases between. The CDR3 spans 15 residues. Here the CDR3 reads CASSQLLTTNEKLFF. CDR3 sequence (DNA): TGCGCCAGCAGCCAGCTACTTACAACTAATGAAAAACTGTTTTTT.

The chain is built from TRBV4-1 and TRBJ1-5; D is ambiguous. Germline CDR1 reads MGHRA; CDR2 reads YSYEKL. The V and J ends lost 1 base and 0 bases respectively, with 13 bases between them. The CDR3 sequence is 17 residues long. CDR3 sequence: CASSQGTVAYSNQPQHF. The CDR3 DNA sequence: TGCGCCAGCAGCCAAGGCACGGTTGCATATAGCAATCAGCCCCAGCATTTT.

This rearrangement joins TRBV25-1 to TRBJ2-5; 8 bases align to TRBD2. Germline CDR1 and CDR2: MGHDK and SYGVNS. V lost 1 base and J lost 5; bases outside the gene matches: 6. This CDR3 is built from 15 residues. Written as DNA, the CDR3 is TGTGCCAGCAGTGAATTCGGGGGGGTAAGGGAGACCCAGTACTTC. This sequence encodes CASSEFGGVRETQYF.

This chain links TRBV5-4 with TRBJ2-5; the D gene could be TRBD1 or TRBD2 (5 bases each). Germline CDR1 reads SGHNT; CDR2 reads YYREEE (reference sequence). V was cut by 4 bases and J by 6 bases, with 22 bases left in between. The CDR3 is 16 amino acids. In DNA, the CDR3 is TGTGCCAGCAGCCGCTCCCGGGACCCCGGGGAGAAGACCCAGTACTTC. Protein: CASSRSRDPGEKTQYF.